The following is a T cell receptor (beta chain) sequence with its context. Per the germline V gene, CDR1 is LNHDA and CDR2 is SQIVND (reference sequence). The CDR3 consists of 15 residues. Trimming removed 7 bases from V and 1 base from J; junction bases left unmatched: 7. Sequenced by immunoSEQ multiplex PCR; TCRdb stores in-frame clones only, minus some. Of under 20,000 clones in the sample, 74% are singletons; the top ten hold about 26%. This sample is part of a study of OX40 agonist ivuxolimab in advanced cancers. The chain couples TRBV19 to TRBJ1-5; TRBD1 matches at 7 bases. Sample: CD4+ or CD8+ T cells sorted from blood, taken in a trial of the OX40 agonist ivuxolimab. The source is an adult with an advanced solid tumor such as melanoma, head and neck, liver or kidney cancer. CDR3 sequence: CASTPDRLSNQPQHF. CDR3 in DNA: TGTGCCAGTACCCCGGACAGGTTAAGCAATCAGCCCCAGCATTTT.